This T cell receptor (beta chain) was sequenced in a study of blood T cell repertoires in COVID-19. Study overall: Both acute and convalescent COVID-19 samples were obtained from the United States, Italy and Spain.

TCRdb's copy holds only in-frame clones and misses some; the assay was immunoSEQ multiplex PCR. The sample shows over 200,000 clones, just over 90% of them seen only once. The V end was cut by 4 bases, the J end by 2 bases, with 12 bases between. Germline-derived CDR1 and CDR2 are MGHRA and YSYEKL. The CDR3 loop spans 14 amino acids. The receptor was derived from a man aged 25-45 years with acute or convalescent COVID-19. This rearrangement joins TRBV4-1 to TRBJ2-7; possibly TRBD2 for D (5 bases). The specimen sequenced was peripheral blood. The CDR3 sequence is CASSPSGGPYEQYF. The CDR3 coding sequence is TGCGCCAGCAGCCCAAGCGGCGGGCCCTACGAGCAGTACTTC.